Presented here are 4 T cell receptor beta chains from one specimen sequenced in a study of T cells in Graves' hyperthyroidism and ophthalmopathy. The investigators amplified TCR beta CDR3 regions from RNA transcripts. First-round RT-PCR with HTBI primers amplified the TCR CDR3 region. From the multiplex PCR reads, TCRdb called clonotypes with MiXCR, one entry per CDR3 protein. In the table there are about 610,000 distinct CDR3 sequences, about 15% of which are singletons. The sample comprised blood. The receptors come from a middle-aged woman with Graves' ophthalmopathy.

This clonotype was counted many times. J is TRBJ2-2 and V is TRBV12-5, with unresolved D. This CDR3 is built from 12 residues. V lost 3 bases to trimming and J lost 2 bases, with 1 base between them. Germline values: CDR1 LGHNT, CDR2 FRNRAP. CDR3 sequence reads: CASGFNTGELFF. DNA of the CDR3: TGTGCTAGTGGTTTCAACACCGGGGAGCTGTTTTTT.

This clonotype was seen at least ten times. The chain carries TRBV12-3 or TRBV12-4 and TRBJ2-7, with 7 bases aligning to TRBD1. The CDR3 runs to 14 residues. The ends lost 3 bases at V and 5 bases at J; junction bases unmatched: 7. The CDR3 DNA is TGTGCCAGCAGTTTCCAACACAGGGGTGACGAGCAGTACTTC. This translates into CASSFQHRGDEQYF.

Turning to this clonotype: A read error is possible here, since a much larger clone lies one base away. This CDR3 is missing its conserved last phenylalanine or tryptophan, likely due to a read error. The CDR3 DNA is TGCAGTGCTAGGCCTGATAGGGCTTCCTACGAGCAGTACCTC. Translating it yields CSARPDRASYEQYL. The V call is TRBV20-1, the J call TRBJ2-7; D is ambiguous. The CDR3 length is 14 residues. The V end lost 3 bases, the J end lost 1 base, and 13 bases lay between the germline ends. Looked up from germline, CDR1 is DFQATT and CDR2 is SNEGSKA (reference sequence).

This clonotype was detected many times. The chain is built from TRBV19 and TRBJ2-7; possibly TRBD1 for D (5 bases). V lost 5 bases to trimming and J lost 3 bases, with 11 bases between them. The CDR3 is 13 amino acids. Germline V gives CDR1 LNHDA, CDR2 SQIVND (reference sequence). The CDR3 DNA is TGTGCCAGTAGTCCGGACATTCGCTACGAGCAGTACTTC. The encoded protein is CASSPDIRYEQYF.